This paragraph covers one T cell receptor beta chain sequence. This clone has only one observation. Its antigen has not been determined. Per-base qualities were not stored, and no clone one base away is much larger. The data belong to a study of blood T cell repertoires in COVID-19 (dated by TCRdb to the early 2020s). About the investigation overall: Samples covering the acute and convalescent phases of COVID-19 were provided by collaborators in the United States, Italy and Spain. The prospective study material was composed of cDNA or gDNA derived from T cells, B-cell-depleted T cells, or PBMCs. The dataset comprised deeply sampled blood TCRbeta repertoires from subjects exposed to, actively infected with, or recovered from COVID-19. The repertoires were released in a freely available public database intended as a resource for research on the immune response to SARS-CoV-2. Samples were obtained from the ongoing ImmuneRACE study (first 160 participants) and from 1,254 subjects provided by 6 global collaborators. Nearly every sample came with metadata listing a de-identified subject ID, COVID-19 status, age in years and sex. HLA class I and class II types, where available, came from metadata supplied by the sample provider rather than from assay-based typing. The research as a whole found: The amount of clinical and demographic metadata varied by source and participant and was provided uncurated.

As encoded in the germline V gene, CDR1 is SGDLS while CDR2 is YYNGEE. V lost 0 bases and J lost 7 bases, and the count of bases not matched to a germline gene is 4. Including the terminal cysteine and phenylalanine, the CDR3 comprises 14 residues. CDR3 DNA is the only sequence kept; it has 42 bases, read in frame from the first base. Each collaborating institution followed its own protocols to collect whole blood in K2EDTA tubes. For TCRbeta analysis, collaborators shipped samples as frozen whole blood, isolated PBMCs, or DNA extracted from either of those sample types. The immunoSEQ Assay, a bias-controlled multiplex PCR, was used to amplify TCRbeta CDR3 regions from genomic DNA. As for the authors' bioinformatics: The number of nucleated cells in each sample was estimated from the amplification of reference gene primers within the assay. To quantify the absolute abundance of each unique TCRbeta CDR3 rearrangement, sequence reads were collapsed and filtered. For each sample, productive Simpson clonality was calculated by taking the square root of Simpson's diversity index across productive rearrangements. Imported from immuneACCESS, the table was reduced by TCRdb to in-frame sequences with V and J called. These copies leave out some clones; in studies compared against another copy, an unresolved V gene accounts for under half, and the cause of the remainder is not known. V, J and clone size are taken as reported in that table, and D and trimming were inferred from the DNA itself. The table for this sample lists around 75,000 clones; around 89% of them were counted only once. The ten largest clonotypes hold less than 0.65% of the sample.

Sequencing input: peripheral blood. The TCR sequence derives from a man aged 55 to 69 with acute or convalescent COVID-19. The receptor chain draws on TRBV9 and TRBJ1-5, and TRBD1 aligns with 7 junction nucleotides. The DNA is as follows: TGTGCCAGCAGCGTAGGGCAGGGGGGACAGCCCCAGCATTTT. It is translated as CASSVGQGGQPQHF.